Listed here is a single TCR beta chain. Its antigen remains unidentified. This entry belongs to a study of cytomegalovirus exposure and HLA in healthy donors. Study-level findings and limits: There were around 160 TCR beta chains listed as cytomegalovirus-associated. Later analysis placed DRB1 highest and HLA-C lowest in TCR association rates, which differed by HLA locus.

CDR3 size: 15 residues. Losses at the gene ends were 6 bases for V and 0 bases for J; bases not matched to a gene: 7. Looked up from germline, CDR1 is SNHLY and CDR2 is FYNNEI. The PCR made use of 60 Vbeta and 13 Jbeta primers. In the original workflow: Later analysis identified 80 million to 90 million unique TCR beta chains, approximately 10 million shared. Profiled with immunoSEQ multiplex PCR; TCRdb holds only in-frame clones, not every one. The V and J calls and the clone size are those of that table, but D and trimming were determined from the DNA. The sample consists of fewer than 130,000 clones, around 86% of them appearing once.

The genes are TRBV2 and TRBJ1-1; the match to TRBD1 covers 7 bases. The sequenced sample consisted of PBMCs. This clonotype was sampled from a man aged 40-55 years in good health and CMV-seronegative. CDR3: CASRRDSYMNTEAFF. The CDR3 DNA sequence: TGTGCCAGCAGACGGGACAGTTACATGAACACTGAAGCTTTCTTT.